These 17 T cell receptor beta chains were all obtained from the same sample, sequenced in a study of blood T cell repertoires in COVID-19. Libraries were prepared by immunoSEQ multiplex PCR; TCRdb keeps only in-frame clonotypes and omits some of them. The table includes fewer than 250,000 clones, around 83% detected once. Sequences were obtained from peripheral blood. The source of these receptors is a man aged 45 to 65 with active or convalescent COVID-19.

The V gene is TRBV10-1, the J gene TRBJ1-1; D gene unclear. The CDR3 length is 13 residues. Germline CDR1 is WNHNN and CDR2 is SYGVQD (reference sequence). V shed 6 bases and J shed 3 bases, with 11 bases lying between them. The CDR3 reads CASRYGRDTEAFF. In nucleotides, the CDR3 is TGCGCCAGCAGGTACGGTCGGGACACTGAAGCTTTCTTT.

V usage is TRBV28 and J usage is TRBJ1-2; a weak D match, TRBD1 (5 bases). CDR3 size: 14 residues. Germline values: CDR1 MDHEN, CDR2 SYDVKM. Trimming left V 7 bases short and J 4 bases short, with 16 bases between. CDR3 sequence (DNA): TGTGCCAGCACCCTGACCGGGGGGGGCTATGGCTACACCTTC. Translating gives CASTLTGGGYGYTF.

The chain has TRBV18 and TRBJ2-2; unclear D gene. The CDR3 is 13 residues long. The V and J ends lost 4 bases and 4 bases respectively, with 7 bases between them. Germline CDR1 KGHSH, CDR2 LQKENI. CDR3 loop: CASSLGGTGELFF. The CDR3 nucleotides read TGTGCCAGCTCACTCGGTGGCACCGGGGAGCTGTTTTTT.

The chain uses TRBV5-1 and TRBJ2-3; TRBD2 aligns across 8 bases. The CDR3 sequence is 16 residues long. CDR1 and CDR2 (germline): SGHRS, YFSETQ. J lost 0 bases, V lost 4 bases, and 7 bases had no gene match. CDR3 DNA sequence: TGCGCCAGCAGCGACACTAGCGGAGCTAGCACAGATACGCAGTATTTT. It yields the protein CASSDTSGASTDTQYF.

This chain links TRBV29-1 with TRBJ1-2; D gene uncertain. Looked up from germline, CDR1 is SQVTM and CDR2 is ANQGSEA. Trimming pared 7 bases from V and 0 bases from J, leaving 9 bases between. The CDR3 is 12 residues long. CDR3 DNA: TGCAGCGCAGCGGGGACTAACTATGGCTACACCTTC. This translates into CSAAGTNYGYTF.

This clone was seen a single time. The chain carries TRBV30 and TRBJ1-1; D gene unclear. V lost 1 base, J lost 3 bases, and 6 bases lay in between. Per germline, CDR1 GTSNPN and CDR2 SVGIG (reference sequence). The CDR3 sequence is 12 residues long. CDR3 amino acids: CAWSDPDTEAFF. DNA for the CDR3: TGTGCCTGGAGTGACCCGGACACTGAAGCTTTCTTT. The full variable domain, with the rest looked up from reference TRBV30 and TRBJ1-1, is SQTIHQWPATLVQPVGSPLSLECTVEGTSNPNLYWYRQAAGRGLQLLFYSVGIGQISSEVPQNLSASRPQDRQFILSSKKLLLSDSGFYLCAWSDPDTEAFFGQGTRLTVV.

J is TRBJ2-7 and V is TRBV12-1; the D call TRBD2 from the table was never checked on the DNA. TRBV12-1 is reported as a pseudogene. The CDR3 length is 17 residues. The CDR3 spells CASSVFGAAGPPYEQYF. The CDR3 DNA reads as TGTGCCAGCAGCGTCTTCGGGGCAGCGGGGCCGCCCTACGAGCAGTACTTC.

This chain joins TRBV6-4 and TRBJ2-7, with TRBD2 identical over 8 bases. V lost 4 bases to trimming and J lost 3 bases; unmatched junction nucleotides: 17. The germline gives CDR1 MRHNA, CDR2 SNTAGT. The CDR3 extends over 18 amino acids. This CDR3 is CASSGPISGADRIYEQYF. The CDR3 DNA sequence: TGTGCCAGCAGTGGGCCCATTAGCGGGGCCGATAGGATCTACGAGCAGTACTTC.

A note on this clone: Its ends do not fully match the called genes, so a read error is possible. The rearrangement links TRBV7-9 to TRBJ2-4; 10 bases fit TRBD1. The CDR3 contains 12 residues. Germline V gives CDR1 SEHNR, CDR2 FQNEAQ (reference sequence). DNA of the CDR3: TGTGCCAGCAGCTTTCCGGGACAGGGGATTTTCTTC. Protein sequence: CASSFPGQGIFF.

The V and J genes are TRBV28 and TRBJ1-6, with TRBD1 matching 7 bases. The germline gives CDR1 MDHEN, CDR2 SYDVKM. CDR3 length: 14 residues. V lost 3 bases and J lost 8; bases outside the gene matches: 4. The CDR3 is CASSFGTAYSPLHF. The DNA for the CDR3 is TGTGCCAGCAGTTTCGGGACAGCCTATTCACCCCTCCACTTT.

In nucleotides, the CDR3 is TGTGCCAGCAGCCTGGACCGAGGGATGGCTTTCTTT. Amino acids: CASSLDRGMAFF. The rearrangement uses TRBV7-9 and TRBJ1-1, with D uncertain. V gave up 5 bases and J gave up 11 bases, with 15 bases separating them. CDR3 length: 12 amino acids. CDR1 and CDR2 from the germline V gene are SEHNR and FQNEAQ (reference sequence). The full variable domain, with the rest looked up from reference TRBV7-9 and TRBJ1-1, is DTGVSQNPRHKITKRGQNVTFRCDPISEHNRLYWYRQTLGQGPEFLTYFQNEAQLEKSRLLSDRFSAERPKGSFSTLEIQRTEQGDSAMYLCASSLDRGMAFFGQGTRLTVV.

V is TRBV12-3 or TRBV12-4 and J is TRBJ1-1; D possibly corresponds to TRBD1 (6 bases). The CDR3 consists of 13 residues. Trimming stripped 5 bases from V and 1 base from J, with 8 bases between. CDR3 protein: CASSQGGNTEAFF. DNA of the CDR3: TGTGCCAGCAGTCAAGGGGGGAACACTGAAGCTTTCTTT.

The chain joins TRBV24-1 to TRBJ2-2; 7 bases map to TRBD1. The trim removed 4 bases at V and 5 bases at J, leaving 12 bases unmatched. Germline-derived CDR1 and CDR2 are KGHDR and SFDVKD. The CDR3 extends over 17 amino acids. The CDR3 reads CATSDPRQGKGTGELFF. DNA of the CDR3: TGTGCCACCAGTGACCCAAGACAGGGAAAGGGAACCGGGGAGCTGTTTTTT.

This chain connects TRBV21-1 to TRBJ2-3; the tabulated D call, TRBD2, remains unverified against the DNA. TRBV21-1 is flagged as a pseudogene. The CDR3 has 19 amino acids. CDR3 bases: TGTGCCAGCAGCAAAGAAGGCCCGGGACTAGCGGGAGTCACAGATACGCAGTATTTT. Its translation: CASSKEGPGLAGVTDTQYF.

The CDR3 region is CASSLDGGGYNQPQHF. The CDR3 DNA is TGCGCCAGCAGCTTGGATGGAGGGGGCTACAATCAGCCCCAGCATTTT. The chain employs TRBV5-1 and TRBJ1-5; 7 nucleotides line up with TRBD1. This CDR3 has 16 amino acids. Unmatched junction bases numbered 6, after V lost 0 bases and J lost 3 bases. Germline values: CDR1 SGHRS, CDR2 YFSETQ. Full variable domain (rest looked up from reference TRBV5-1 and TRBJ1-5): KAGVTQTPRYLIKTRGQQVTLSCSPISGHRSVSWYQQTPGQGLQFLFEYFSETQRNKGNFPGRFSGRQFSNSRSEMNVSTLELGDSALYLCASSLDGGGYNQPQHFGDGTRLSIL.

The rearrangement joins TRBV28 to TRBJ1-2, with D possibly matching TRBD1 (6 bases). The CDR3 contains 13 residues. The germline gives CDR1 MDHEN, CDR2 SYDVKM. The V end was cut by 2 bases, the J end by 8 bases, with 12 bases between. CDR3 bases: TGTGCCAGCAGTTTAAGGGACACTCGCGGCTACACCTTC. This codes for CASSLRDTRGYTF.

The rearrangement links TRBV27 to TRBJ2-3; maybe TRBD2 (6 bases). Trimming removed 5 bases from V and 2 bases from J, with 20 bases in between. The CDR3 contains 17 residues. Germline lookup yields CDR1 MNHEY and CDR2 SMNVEV (reference sequence). The CDR3 sequence is CASSLGLPTTATDTQYF. DNA for the CDR3: TGTGCCAGCAGTCTGGGACTTCCCACTACTGCCACAGATACGCAGTATTTT.